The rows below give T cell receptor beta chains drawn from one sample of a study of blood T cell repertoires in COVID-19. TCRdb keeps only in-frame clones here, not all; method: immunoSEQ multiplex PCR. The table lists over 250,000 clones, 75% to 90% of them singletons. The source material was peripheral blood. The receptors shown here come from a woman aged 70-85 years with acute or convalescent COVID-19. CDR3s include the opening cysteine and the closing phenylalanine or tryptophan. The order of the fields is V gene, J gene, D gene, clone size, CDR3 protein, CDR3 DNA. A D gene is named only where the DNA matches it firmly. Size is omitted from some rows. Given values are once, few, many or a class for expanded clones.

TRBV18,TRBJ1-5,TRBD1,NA,CASSPGTGGGQPQHF,TGTGCCAGCTCCCCGGGGACAGGGGGAGGTCAGCCCCAGCATTTT
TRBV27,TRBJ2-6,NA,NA,CASSPYEQGSGANVLTF,TGTGCCAGCAGTCCCTACGAGCAGGGGTCTGGGGCCAACGTCCTGACTTTC
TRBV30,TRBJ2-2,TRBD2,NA,CAASSSGWNTGELFF,TGTGCCGCCTCCTCTAGCGGGTGGAACACCGGGGAGCTGTTTTTT
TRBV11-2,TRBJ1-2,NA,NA,CASSLGVRQLYGYTF,TGTGCCAGCAGCTTAGGAGTTAGACAGCTCTATGGCTACACCTTC
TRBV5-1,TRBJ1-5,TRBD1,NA,CASSYGTGGQPQHF,TGCGCCAGCAGCTACGGGACAGGGGGTCAGCCCCAGCATTTT
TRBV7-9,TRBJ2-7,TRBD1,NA,CASSRDSLSYEQYF,TGTGCCAGCAGCCGGGACAGCCTTTCCTACGAGCAGTACTTC
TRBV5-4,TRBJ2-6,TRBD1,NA,CASSLSGTGSGANVLTF,TGTGCCAGCAGCTTGTCTGGGACAGGGTCAGGGGCCAACGTCCTGACTTTC
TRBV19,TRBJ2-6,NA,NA,CASSPERSGANVLTF,TGTGCCAGTAGTCCGGAGAGGTCTGGGGCCAACGTCCTGACTTTC
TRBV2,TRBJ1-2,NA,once,CASSEVAGGGYTF,TGTGCCAGCAGTGAAGTAGCTGGGGGCGGCTACACCTTC
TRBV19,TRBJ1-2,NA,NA,CASRPLANYGYTF,TGTGCCAGTAGACCGTTAGCTAACTATGGCTACACCTTC
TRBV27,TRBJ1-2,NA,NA,CASSPRTDLYGYTF,TGTGCCAGCAGTCCCCGGACAGACCTATATGGCTACACCTTC
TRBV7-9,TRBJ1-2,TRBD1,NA,CASSYNRGYGYTF,TGTGCCAGCAGCTATAACAGGGGCTATGGCTACACCTTC
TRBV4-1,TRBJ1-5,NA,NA,CASSHPERNQPQHF,TGCGCCAGCAGCCACCCCGAGCGCAATCAGCCCCAGCATTTT
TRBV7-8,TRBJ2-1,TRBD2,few,CASSLVLGGGLNEQFF,TGTGCCAGCAGCTTAGTCTTGGGCGGGGGGTTAAATGAGCAGTTCTTC
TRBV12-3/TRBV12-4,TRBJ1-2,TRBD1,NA,CASSLRQGRSYTF,TGTGCCAGCAGTTTAAGACAGGGAAGAAGCTACACCTTC
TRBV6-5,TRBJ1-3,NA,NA,CASRDSGNTIYF,TGTGCCAGCAGAGACAGTGGAAACACCATATATTTT
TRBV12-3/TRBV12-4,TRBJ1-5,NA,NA,CASSKGLGLPQHF,TGTGCCAGCAGCAAGGGGCTGGGTCTGCCCCAGCATTTT
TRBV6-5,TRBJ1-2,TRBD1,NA,CASSYPEDRVYGYTF,TGTGCCAGCAGTTACCCCGAAGACAGGGTCTATGGCTACACCTTC
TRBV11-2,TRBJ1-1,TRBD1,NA,CASRTGGVEAFF,TGTGCCAGCAGAACAGGGGGCGTTGAAGCTTTCTTT
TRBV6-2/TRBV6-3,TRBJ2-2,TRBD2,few,CASSLAGGTGELFF,TGTGCCAGCAGCCTAGCGGGGGGCACCGGGGAGCTGTTTTTT
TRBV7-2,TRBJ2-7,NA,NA,CASSLEGGGPYEQYF,TGTGCCAGCAGCTTAGAGGGGGGGGGCCCCTACGAGCAGTACTTC
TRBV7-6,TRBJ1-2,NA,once,CASSLGGQLYGYTF,TGTGCCAGCAGCTTAGGTGGGCAGCTTTATGGCTACACCTTC